This T cell receptor beta chain derives from a study of shared clonotypes between healthy human individuals. TCRdb's table, derived via immunoSEQ multiplex PCR, lists solely in-frame clones and lacks some. Of approximately 1.4 million clones detected, 98% appear once; the ten largest clones hold about 0.4%. The germline CDR1 and CDR2 sequences are MNHNY and SVGAGI (reference sequence). V shed 6 bases and J 9 bases; nucleotides not matched to a gene: 5. The length of the CDR3 is 12 residues. Sequenced input: naive CD4+ T cells sorted from blood. Subset noted: CD45RA+ positively selected. V and J are TRBV6-6 and TRBJ2-1; 7 bases are shared with TRBD2. The sequence derives from a young man in good health. Written as DNA, the CDR3 is TGTGCCAGCAGATCGGGGAGGGGTGAGCAGTTCTTC. Encoded protein: CASRSGRGEQFF.